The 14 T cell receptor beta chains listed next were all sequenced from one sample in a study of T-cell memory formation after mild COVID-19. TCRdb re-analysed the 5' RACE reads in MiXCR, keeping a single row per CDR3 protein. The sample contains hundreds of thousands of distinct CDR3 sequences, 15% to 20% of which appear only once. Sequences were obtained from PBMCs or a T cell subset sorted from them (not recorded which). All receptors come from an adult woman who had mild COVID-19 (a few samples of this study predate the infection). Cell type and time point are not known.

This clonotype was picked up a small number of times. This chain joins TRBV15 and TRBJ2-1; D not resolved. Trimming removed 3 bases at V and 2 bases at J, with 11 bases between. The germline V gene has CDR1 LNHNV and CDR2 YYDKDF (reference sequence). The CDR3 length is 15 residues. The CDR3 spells CATSSGRPTYNEQFF. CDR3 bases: TGTGCCACCAGCAGCGGCAGGCCAACCTACAATGAGCAGTTCTTC.

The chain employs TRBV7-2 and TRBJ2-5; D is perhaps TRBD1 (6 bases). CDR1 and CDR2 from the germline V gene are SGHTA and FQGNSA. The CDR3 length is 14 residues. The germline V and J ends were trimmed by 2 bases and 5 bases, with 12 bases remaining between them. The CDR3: CASSLTGFRETQYF. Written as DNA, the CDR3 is TGTGCCAGCAGCTTAACAGGGTTTAGGGAGACCCAGTACTTC.

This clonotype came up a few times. CDR3 sequence (DNA): TGTGCCAGCAGTGATAGAATCACAGATACGCAGTATTTT. This codes for CASSDRITDTQYF. The chain links TRBV2 to TRBJ2-3; D ambiguous. Germline V gene lookup returns CDR1 SNHLY and CDR2 FYNNEI. The CDR3 runs to 13 residues. V was shortened by 3 bases and J by 2 bases, with 6 bases between the two germline ends.

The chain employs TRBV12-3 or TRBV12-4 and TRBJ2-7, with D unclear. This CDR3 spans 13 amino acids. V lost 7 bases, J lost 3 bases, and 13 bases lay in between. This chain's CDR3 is CASTHAWGYEQYF. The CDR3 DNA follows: TGTGCCAGCACACATGCTTGGGGCTACGAGCAGTACTTC.

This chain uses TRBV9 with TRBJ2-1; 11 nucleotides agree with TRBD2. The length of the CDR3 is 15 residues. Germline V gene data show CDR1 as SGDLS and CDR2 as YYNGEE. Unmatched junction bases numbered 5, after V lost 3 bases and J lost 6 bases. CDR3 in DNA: TGTGCCAGCAGCGCCACTAGCGGGAGTCCCAATGAGCAGTTCTTC. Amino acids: CASSATSGSPNEQFF.

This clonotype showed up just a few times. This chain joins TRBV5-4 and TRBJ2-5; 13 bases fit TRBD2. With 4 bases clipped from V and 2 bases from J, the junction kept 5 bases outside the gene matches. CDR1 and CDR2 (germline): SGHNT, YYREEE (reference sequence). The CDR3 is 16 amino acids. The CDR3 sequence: CASSPGLAGLQETQYF. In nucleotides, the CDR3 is TGTGCCAGCAGCCCGGGACTAGCGGGGCTACAAGAGACCCAGTACTTC.

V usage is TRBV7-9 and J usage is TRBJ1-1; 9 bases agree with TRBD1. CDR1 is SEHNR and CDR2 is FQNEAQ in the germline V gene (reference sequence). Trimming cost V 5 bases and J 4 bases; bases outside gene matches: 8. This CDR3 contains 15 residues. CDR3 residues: CASSAQQGASTEAFF. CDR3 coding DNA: TGTGCCAGCAGCGCGCAACAGGGGGCGAGCACTGAAGCTTTCTTT.

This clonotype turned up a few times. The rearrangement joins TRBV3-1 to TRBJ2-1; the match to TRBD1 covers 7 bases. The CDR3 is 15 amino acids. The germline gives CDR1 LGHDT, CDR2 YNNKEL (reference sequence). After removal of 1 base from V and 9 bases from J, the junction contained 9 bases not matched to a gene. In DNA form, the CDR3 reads TGTGCCAGCAGCCAAGCTTACAGGGGCGTTGGTGAGCAGTTCTTC. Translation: CASSQAYRGVGEQFF.

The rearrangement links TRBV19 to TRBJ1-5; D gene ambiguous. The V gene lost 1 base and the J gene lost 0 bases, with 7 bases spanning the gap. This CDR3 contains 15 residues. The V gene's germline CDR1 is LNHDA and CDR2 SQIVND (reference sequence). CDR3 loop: CASSIGQVSNQPQHF. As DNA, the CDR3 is TGTGCCAGTAGTATAGGGCAGGTTAGCAATCAGCCCCAGCATTTT.

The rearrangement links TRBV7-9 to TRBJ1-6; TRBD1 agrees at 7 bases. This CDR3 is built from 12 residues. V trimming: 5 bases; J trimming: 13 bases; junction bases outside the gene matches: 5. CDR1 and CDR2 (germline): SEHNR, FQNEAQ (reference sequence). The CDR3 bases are TGTGCCAGCAGCACCCAGGGGGTGCCCCTCCACTTT. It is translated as CASSTQGVPLHF.

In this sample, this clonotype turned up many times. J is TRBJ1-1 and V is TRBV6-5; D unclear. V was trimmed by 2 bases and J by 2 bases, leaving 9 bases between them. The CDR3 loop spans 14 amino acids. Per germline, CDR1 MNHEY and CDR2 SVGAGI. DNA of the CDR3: TGTGCCAGCAGTTACCAGGAGCTAAACACTGAAGCTTTCTTT. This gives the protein CASSYQELNTEAFF.

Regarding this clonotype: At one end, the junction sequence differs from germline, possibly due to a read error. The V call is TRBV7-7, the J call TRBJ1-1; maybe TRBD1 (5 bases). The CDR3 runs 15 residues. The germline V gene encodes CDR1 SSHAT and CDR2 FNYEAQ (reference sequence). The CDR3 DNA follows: TGTGCTAGCAGCTTGTTTACAGGCGGGGACACTGAAGCTTTCTTT. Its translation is CASSLFTGGDTEAFF.

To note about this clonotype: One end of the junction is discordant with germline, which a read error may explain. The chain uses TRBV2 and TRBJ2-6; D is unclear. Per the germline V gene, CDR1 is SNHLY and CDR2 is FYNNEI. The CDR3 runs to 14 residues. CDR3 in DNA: TGTTCCAGCAGTGGTAGCTCTGGGGCCAACGTCCTGACTTTC. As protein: CSSSGSSGANVLTF.

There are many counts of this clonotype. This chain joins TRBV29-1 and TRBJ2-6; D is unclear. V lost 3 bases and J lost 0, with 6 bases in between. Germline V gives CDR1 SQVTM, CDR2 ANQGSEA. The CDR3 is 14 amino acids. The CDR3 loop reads CSVDQASGANVLTF. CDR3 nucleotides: TGCAGCGTTGATCAGGCCTCTGGGGCCAACGTCCTGACTTTC.